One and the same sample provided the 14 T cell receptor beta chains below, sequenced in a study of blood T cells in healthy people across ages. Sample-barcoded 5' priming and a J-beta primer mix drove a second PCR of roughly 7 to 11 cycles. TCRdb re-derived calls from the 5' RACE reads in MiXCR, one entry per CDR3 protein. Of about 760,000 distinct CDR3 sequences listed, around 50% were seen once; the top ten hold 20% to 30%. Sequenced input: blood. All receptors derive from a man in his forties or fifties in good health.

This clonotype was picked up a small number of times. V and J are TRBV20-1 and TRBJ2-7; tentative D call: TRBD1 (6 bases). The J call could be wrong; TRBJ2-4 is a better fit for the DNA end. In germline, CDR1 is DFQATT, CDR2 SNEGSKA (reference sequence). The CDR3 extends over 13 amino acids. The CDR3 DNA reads TGCAGTGCAGACTCACAGGGTTGGGACATTCAGTACTTC. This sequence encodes CSADSQGWDIQYF.

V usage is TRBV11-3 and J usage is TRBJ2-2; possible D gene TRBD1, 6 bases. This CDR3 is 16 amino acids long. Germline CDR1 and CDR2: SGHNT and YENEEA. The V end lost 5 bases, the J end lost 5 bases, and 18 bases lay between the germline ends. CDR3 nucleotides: TGTGCCAGCAGCCCCCCGGGCGGCAGGGGAACCGGGGAGCTGTTTTTT. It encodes CASSPPGGRGTGELFF. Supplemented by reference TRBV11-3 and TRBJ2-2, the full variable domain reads EAGVVQSPRYKIIEKKQPVAFWCNPISGHNTLYWYLQNLGQGPELLIRYENEEAVDDSQLPKDRFSAERLKGVDSTLKIQPAELGDSAVYLCASSPPGGRGTGELFFGEGSRLTVL.

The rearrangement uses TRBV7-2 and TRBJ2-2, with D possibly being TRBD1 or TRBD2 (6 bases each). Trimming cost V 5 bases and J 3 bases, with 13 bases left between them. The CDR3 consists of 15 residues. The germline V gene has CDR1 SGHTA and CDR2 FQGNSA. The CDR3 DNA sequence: TGTGCCAGCAGCCCGTACGGGGGCGACACCGGGGAGCTGTTTTTT. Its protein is CASSPYGGDTGELFF.

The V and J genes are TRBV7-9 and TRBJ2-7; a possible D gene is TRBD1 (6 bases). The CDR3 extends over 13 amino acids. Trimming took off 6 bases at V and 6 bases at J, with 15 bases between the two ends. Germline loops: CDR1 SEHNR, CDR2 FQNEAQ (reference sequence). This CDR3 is CASRHREYGEQYF. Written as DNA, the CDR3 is TGTGCCAGCAGACACAGGGAGTATGGCGAGCAGTACTTC.

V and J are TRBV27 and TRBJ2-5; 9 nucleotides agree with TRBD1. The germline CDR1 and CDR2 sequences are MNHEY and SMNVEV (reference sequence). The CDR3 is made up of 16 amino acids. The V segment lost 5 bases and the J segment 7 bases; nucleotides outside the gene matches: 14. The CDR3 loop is CASSPWTGDLIRTQYF. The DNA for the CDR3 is TGTGCCAGCAGTCCTTGGACAGGGGACCTTATTAGGACCCAGTACTTC.

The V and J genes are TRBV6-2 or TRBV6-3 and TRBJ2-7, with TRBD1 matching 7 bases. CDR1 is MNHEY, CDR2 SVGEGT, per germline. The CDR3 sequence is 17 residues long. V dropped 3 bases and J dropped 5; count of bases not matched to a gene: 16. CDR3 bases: TGTGCCAGCAGTTATATATCCAACATCCTGGACAGGAACGAGCAGTACTTC. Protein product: CASSYISNILDRNEQYF.

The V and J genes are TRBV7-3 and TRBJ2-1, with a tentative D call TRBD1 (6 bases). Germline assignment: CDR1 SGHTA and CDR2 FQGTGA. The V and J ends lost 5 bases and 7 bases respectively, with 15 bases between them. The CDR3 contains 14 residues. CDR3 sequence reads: CASSPGALGNEQFF. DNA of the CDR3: TGTGCCAGCAGCCCAGGGGCCTTAGGGAATGAGCAGTTCTTC.

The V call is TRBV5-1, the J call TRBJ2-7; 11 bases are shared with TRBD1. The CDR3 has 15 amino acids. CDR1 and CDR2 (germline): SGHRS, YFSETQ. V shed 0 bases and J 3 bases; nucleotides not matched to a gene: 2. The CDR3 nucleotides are TGCGCCAGCAGCTTGGGGGACAGGGGGAACTACGAGCAGTACTTC. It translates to CASSLGDRGNYEQYF. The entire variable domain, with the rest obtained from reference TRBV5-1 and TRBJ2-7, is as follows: KAGVTQTPRYLIKTRGQQVTLSCSPISGHRSVSWYQQTPGQGLQFLFEYFSETQRNKGNFPGRFSGRQFSNSRSEMNVSTLELGDSALYLCASSLGDRGNYEQYFGPGTRLTVT.

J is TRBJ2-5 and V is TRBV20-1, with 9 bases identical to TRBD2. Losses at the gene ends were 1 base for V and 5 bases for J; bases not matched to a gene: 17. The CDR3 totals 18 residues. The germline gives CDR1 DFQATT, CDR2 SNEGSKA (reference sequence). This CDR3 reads CSARVYLVGSGRPETQYF. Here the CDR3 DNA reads TGCAGTGCTAGAGTATACCTCGTGGGTAGCGGGAGACCGGAGACCCAGTACTTC.

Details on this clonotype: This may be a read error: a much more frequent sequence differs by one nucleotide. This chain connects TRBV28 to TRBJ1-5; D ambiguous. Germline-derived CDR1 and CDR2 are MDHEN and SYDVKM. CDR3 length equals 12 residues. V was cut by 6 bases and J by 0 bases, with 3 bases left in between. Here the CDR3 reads CASRGSNQPQHF. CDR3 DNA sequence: TGTGCCAGCAGGGGTAGCAATCAGCCCCAGCATTTT.

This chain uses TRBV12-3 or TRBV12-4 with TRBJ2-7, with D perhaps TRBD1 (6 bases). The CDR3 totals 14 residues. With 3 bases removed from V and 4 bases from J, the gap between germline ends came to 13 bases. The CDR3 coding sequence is TGTGCCAGCAGTTTGGCAGGGGTCTCTTACGAGCAGTACTTC. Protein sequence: CASSLAGVSYEQYF.

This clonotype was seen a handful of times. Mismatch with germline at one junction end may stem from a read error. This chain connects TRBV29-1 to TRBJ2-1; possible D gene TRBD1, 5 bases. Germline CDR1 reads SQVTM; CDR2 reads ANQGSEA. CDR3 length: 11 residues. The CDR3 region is CSGERQTEQFF. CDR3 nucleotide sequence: TGCAGCGGTGAACGACAGACCGAGCAGTTCTTC.

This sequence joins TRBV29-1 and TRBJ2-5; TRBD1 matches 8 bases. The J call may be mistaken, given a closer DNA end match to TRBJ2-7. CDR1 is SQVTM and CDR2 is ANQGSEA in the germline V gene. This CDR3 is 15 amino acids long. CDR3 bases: TGCAGCGTTATGACAGGGGACTCCCAGAGGGGCGAGCAGTACTTC. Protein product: CSVMTGDSQRGEQYF.

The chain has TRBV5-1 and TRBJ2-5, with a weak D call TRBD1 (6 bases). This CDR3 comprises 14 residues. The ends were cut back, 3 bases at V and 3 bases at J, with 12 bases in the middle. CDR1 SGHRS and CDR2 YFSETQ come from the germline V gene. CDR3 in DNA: TGCGCCAGCAGCTCCAGAGGGGGAAAAGAGACCCAGTACTTC. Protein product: CASSSRGGKETQYF.